This T cell receptor (beta chain) was captured by sequencing in a study of type 1 regulatory T cells. V gave up 6 bases and J gave up 3 bases; unmatched junction bases: 7. The CDR3 covers 14 residues. Germline CDR1 is SGHRS and CDR2 is YFSETQ. This clonotype came up a few times. What it binds is not known. TCRdb re-called the reads through MiXCR, storing one row per CDR3 protein. The sample includes roughly 67,000 distinct CDR3 sequences, about 69% of them seen just once. This receptor was identified in a human donor in good health. Material for sequencing was cultured T cells, either the whole culture or a sorted T cell fraction (not recorded which). Subset in this sample: Tr1-enriched cell product generated in vitro against host alloantigens. V and J are TRBV5-1 and TRBJ2-7; 9 nucleotides line up with TRBD2. The CDR3 DNA reads TGCGCCAGCACAAGCGGGAGGCCCAACTACGAGCAGTACTTC. Its protein is CASTSGRPNYEQYF.